This TCR beta chain emerged from a study of blood T cell repertoires in COVID-19. Study context: Specimens from acute and convalescent COVID-19 originated in the United States, Italy and Spain. The analysed material was cDNA or gDNA that came from T cells, B-cell-depleted T cells, or PBMCs.

Authors' data handling: From reference gene primer amplification, estimates of nucleated cell counts were derived. Sequencing used immunoSEQ multiplex PCR; TCRdb keeps in-frame clones, though not all of them. The DNA gave D and trimming, while V, J and clone size come from that table. This sample has 150,000 or so clones, with around 85% found just once. In this sample, this clone turned up a few times. Trimming took off 7 bases at V and 6 bases at J, with 13 bases between the two ends. This CDR3 spans 13 amino acids. Germline V gene sequence: CDR1 LGHNT, CDR2 FRNRAP. This sequence originates from a man aged 60 to 75 with active or convalescent COVID-19. J is TRBJ1-5 and V is TRBV12-5; D is perhaps TRBD1 (5 bases). Sequenced material: peripheral blood. The CDR3 reads CASAPGGGQPQHF. CDR3 bases: TGTGCTAGTGCCCCGGGGGGAGGTCAGCCCCAGCATTTT.